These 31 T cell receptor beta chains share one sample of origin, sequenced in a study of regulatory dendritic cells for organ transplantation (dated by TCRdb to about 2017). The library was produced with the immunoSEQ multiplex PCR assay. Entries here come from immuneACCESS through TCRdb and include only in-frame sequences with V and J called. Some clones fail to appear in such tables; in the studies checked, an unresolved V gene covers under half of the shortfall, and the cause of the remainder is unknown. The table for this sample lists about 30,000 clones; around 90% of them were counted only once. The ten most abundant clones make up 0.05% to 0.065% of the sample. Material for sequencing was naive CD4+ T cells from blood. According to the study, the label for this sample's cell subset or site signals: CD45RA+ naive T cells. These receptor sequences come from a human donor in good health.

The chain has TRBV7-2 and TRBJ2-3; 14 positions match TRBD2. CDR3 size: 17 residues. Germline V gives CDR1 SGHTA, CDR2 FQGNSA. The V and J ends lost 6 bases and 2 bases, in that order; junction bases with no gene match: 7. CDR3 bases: TGTGCCAGCAGTATTCTGACTAGCGGGGGGGCCACAGATACGCAGTATTTT. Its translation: CASSILTSGGATDTQYF.

The CDR3 DNA is TGTGCCAGCACCCTCACAGGGGAGCAATATAAGGGCTACACCTTC. This sequence encodes CASTLTGEQYKGYTF. The genes are TRBV11-3 and TRBJ1-2; TRBD1 matches at 7 bases. V lost 7 bases to trimming and J lost 8 bases; unmatched junction nucleotides: 16. Germline V gene data show CDR1 as SGHNT and CDR2 as YENEEA. The CDR3 runs to 15 residues.

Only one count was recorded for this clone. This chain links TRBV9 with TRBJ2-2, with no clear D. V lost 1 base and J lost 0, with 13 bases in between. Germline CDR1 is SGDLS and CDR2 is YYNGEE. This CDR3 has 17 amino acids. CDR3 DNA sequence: TGTGCCAGCAGCGTAATCCCGCGACTGGCGAACACCGGGGAGCTGTTTTTT. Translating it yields CASSVIPRLANTGELFF.

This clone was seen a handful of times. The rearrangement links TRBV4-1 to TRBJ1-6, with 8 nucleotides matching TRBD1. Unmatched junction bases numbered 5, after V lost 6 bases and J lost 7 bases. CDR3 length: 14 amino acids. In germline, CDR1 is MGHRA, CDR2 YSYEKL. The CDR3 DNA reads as TGCGCCAGCAGGATCGGACAGGGCAATTCACCCCTCCACTTT. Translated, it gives CASRIGQGNSPLHF.

The CDR3 DNA reads as TGTGCCAGCAGCCGGCCCTCTTCCACCGTAAGCACAGATACGCAGTATTTT. Its translation is CASSRPSSTVSTDTQYF. The J gene is TRBJ2-3, the V gene TRBV5-4; D uncertain. The V end lost 4 bases, the J end lost 0 bases, and 18 bases lay between the germline ends. Germline loops: CDR1 SGHNT, CDR2 YYREEE (reference sequence). The CDR3 contains 17 residues.

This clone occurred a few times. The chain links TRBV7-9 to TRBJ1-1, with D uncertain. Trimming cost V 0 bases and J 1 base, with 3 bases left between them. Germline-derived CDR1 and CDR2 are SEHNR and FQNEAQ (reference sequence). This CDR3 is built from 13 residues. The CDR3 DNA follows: TGTGCCAGCAGCTTAGCAGCGAACACTGAAGCTTTCTTT. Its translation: CASSLAANTEAFF.

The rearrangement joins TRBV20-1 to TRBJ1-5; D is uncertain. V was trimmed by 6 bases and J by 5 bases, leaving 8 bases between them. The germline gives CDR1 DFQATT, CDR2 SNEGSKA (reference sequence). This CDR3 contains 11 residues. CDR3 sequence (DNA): TGCAGTGCCACGAGGGATCAGCCCCAGCATTTT. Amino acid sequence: CSATRDQPQHF.

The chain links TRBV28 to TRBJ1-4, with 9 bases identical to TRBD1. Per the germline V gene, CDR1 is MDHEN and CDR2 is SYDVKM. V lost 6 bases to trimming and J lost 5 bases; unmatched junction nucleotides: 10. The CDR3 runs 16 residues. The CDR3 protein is CASRYPGTGLNEKLFF. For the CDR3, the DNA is TGTGCCAGCAGATATCCCGGGACAGGGTTGAATGAAAAACTGTTTTTT.

This CDR3 is CASSYFRGPLEAFF. CDR3 nucleotides: TGTGCCAGCAGTTACTTTAGGGGGCCTCTTGAAGCTTTCTTT. The rearrangement uses TRBV6-5 and TRBJ1-1; 7 nucleotides match TRBD1. The V gene's germline CDR1 is MNHEY and CDR2 SVGAGI. The CDR3 is 14 amino acids. Trimming removed 1 base from V and 7 bases from J; junction bases left unmatched: 6.

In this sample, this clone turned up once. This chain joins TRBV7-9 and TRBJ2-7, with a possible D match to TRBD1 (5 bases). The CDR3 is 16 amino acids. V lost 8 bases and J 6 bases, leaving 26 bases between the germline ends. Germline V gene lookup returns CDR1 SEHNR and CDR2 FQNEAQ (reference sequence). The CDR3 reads CASGKLVGQPEAEQYF. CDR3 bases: TGTGCCAGCGGGAAACTCGTGGGGCAGCCAGAGGCCGAGCAGTACTTC.

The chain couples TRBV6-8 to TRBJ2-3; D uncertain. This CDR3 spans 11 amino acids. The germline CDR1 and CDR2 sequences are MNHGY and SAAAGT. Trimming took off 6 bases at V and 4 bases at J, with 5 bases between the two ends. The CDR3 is CASSRSDTQYF. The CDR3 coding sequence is TGTGCCAGCAGCCGCTCAGATACGCAGTATTTT.

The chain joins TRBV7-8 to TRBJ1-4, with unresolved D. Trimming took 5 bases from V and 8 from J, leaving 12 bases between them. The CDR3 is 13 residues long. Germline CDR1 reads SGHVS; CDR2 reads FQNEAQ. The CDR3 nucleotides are TGTGCCAGCAGCGATCCGCAAGTGGAAAAACTGTTTTTT. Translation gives CASSDPQVEKLFF.

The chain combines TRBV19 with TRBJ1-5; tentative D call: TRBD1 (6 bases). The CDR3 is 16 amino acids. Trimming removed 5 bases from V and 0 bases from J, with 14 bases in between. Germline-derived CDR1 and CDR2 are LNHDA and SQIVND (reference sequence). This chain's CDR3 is CASSRRRQDSNQPQHF. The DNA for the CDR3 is TGTGCCAGTAGTCGCAGGAGACAGGATAGCAATCAGCCCCAGCATTTT.

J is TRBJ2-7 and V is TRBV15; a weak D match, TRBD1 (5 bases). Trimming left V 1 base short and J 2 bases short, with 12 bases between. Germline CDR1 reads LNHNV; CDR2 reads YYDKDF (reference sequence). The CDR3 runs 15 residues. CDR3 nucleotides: TGTGCCACCAGCAGAGGGGGCGGAACCACCTACGAGCAGTACTTC. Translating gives CATSRGGGTTYEQYF.

As DNA, the CDR3 is TGCGCCAGCAGCTTGACGCGGGACATCAATGGCTACACCTTC. Its protein product is CASSLTRDINGYTF. The chain joins TRBV5-1 to TRBJ1-2; D possibly corresponds to TRBD1 (6 bases). V shed 1 base and J shed 6 bases, with 13 bases lying between them. The CDR3 sequence is 14 residues long. The germline gives CDR1 SGHRS, CDR2 YFSETQ.

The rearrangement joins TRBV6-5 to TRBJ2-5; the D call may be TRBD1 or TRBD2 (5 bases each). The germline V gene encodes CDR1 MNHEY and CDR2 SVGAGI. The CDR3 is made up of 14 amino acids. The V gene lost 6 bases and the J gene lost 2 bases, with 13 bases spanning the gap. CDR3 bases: TGTGCCAGCAGCCGGGGACGTCTTCAAGAGACCCAGTACTTC. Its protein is CASSRGRLQETQYF.

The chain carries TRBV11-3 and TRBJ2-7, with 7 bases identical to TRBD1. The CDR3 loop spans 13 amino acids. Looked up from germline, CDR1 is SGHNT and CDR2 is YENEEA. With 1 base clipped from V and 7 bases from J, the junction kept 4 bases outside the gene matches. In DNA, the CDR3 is TGTGCCAGCAGCTTAGGAGGGGGCCCGGAGCAGTACTTC. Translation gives CASSLGGGPEQYF.

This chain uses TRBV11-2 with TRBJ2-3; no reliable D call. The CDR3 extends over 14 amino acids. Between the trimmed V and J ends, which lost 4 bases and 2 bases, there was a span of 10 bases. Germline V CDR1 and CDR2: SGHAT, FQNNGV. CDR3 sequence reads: CASSSGRFTDTQYF. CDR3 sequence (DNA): TGTGCCAGCAGCTCCGGACGGTTCACAGATACGCAGTATTTT.

DNA of the CDR3: TGTGCCAGCTTAGGACTAGCGGGGGGGCAAGATGAGCAGTTCTTC. It is translated as CASLGLAGGQDEQFF. The V call is TRBV6-5, the J call TRBJ2-1; 15 positions agree with TRBD2. In germline, CDR1 is MNHEY, CDR2 SVGAGI. Germline trimming cut 8 bases from V and 8 bases from J; bases unmatched to any gene: 7. There are 15 residues in the CDR3.

The CDR3 bases are TGTGCCAGTCAGGACGCGGACACCATATATTTT. This sequence encodes CASQDADTIYF. The chain couples TRBV28 to TRBJ1-3, with no clear D. The CDR3 has 11 residues. V gave up 9 bases and J gave up 8 bases, with 11 bases separating them. The V gene's germline CDR1 is MDHEN and CDR2 SYDVKM.

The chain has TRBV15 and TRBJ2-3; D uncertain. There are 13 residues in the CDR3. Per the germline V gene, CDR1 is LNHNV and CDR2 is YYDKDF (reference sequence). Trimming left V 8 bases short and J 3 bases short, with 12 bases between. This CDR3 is CATPEWTTDTQYF. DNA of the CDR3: TGTGCCACCCCGGAGTGGACGACAGATACGCAGTATTTT.

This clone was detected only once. The CDR3: CAQTPPGRGRYNEQFF. CDR3 bases: TGTGCCCAAACCCCCCCCGGTCGCGGGAGATACAATGAGCAGTTCTTC. This chain joins TRBV30 and TRBJ2-1, with 7 bases matching TRBD2. There are 16 residues in the CDR3. In germline, CDR1 is GTSNPN, CDR2 SVGIG (reference sequence). The ends lost 8 bases at V and 4 bases at J; junction bases unmatched: 17.

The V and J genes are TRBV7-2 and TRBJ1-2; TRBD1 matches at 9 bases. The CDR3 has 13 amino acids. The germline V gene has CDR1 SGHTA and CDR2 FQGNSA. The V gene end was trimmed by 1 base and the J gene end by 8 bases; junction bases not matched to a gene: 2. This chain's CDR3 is CASSLGGQGGYTF. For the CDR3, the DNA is TGTGCCAGCAGCTTAGGGGGACAGGGCGGCTACACCTTC.

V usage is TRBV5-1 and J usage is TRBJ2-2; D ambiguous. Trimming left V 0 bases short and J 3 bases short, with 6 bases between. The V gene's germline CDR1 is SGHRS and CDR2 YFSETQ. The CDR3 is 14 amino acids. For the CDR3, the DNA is TGCGCCAGCAGCTTGGCCCAACACACCGGGGAGCTGTTTTTT. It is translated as CASSLAQHTGELFF.

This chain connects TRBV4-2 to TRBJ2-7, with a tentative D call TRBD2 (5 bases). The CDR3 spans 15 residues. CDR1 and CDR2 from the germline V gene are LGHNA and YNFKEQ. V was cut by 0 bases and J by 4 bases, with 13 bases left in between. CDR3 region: CASSQDGAALYEQYF. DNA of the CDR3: TGTGCCAGCAGCCAAGATGGAGCGGCCCTATACGAGCAGTACTTC.

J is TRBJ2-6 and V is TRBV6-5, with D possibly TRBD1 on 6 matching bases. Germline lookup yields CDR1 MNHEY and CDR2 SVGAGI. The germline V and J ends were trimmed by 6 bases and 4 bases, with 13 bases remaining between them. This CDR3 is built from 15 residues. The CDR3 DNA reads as TGTGCCAGCAGCATAACAGGGCACGGGGCCAACGTCCTGACTTTC. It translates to CASSITGHGANVLTF.

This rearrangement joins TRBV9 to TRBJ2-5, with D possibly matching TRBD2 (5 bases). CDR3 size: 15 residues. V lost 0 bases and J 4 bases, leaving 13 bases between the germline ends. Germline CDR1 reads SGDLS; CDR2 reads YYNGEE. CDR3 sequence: CASSVDPGSVETQYF. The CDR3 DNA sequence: TGTGCCAGCAGCGTAGATCCGGGGAGCGTAGAGACCCAGTACTTC.

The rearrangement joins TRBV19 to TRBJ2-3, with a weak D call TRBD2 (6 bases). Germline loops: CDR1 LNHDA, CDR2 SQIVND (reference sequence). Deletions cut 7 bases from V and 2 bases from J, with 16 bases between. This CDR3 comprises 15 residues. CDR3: CASKGRAGTTDTQYF. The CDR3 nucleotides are TGTGCCAGTAAGGGTCGGGCGGGGACCACAGATACGCAGTATTTT.

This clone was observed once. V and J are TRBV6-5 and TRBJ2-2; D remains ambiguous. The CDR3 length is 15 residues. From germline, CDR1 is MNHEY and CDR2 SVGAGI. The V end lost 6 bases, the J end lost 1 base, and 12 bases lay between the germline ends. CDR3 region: CASRPPGRNTGELFF. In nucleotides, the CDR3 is TGTGCCAGCAGGCCCCCTGGGCGGAACACCGGGGAGCTGTTTTTT.

The DNA of the CDR3 is TGTGCCAGCAGCTTAGGACCCGCGAGGACAGAGGGAGGGGAGCTGTTTTTT. Its protein is CASSLGPARTEGGELFF. The chain joins TRBV13 to TRBJ2-2; D possibly corresponds to TRBD1 (6 bases). Trimming took off 0 bases at V and 8 bases at J, with 19 bases between the two ends. This CDR3 is built from 17 residues. Germline lookup yields CDR1 PRHDT and CDR2 FYEKMQ (reference sequence).

CDR3 bases: TGTGCCAGCAGTGAGGACATAGGTTTCAATCAGCCCCAGCATTTT. This gives the protein CASSEDIGFNQPQHF. This chain uses TRBV6-6 with TRBJ1-5, with D perhaps TRBD1 (5 bases). The length of the CDR3 is 15 residues. The V gene lost 5 bases and the J gene lost 3 bases, with 14 bases spanning the gap. The germline CDR1 and CDR2 sequences are MNHNY and SVGAGI (reference sequence).